This is a list of T cell receptor beta chains from one sample in a study of radiotherapy plus CTLA-4 blockade in lung cancer. Sequenced by immunoSEQ multiplex PCR; TCRdb stores in-frame clones only, minus some. The table has over 30,000 clones, less than 75% seen once. The sample in question was peripheral blood, obtained from a patient treated with radiotherapy plus ipilimumab. All receptors come from a human donor with non-small cell lung cancer whose response to radiotherapy plus ipilimumab could not be evaluated. The CDR3 runs from the conserved cysteine through the conserved F or W. Each record gives: D gene, V gene, clone size, J gene, CDR3 DNA, CDR3 protein. D genes are given only for firm matches. Only part of the rows carry a size: once, few, many, or a class if the clone is expanded.

TRBD1	TRBV29-1	once	TRBJ2-7	TGCAGCGTTGAGACAGGGGGCGAGCAGTACTTC	CSVETGGEQYF
TRBD2	TRBV7-2	NA	TRBJ2-1	TGTGCCAGCAGCTTAGCGGCGGGAGTAATTCTCAATGAGCAGTTCTTC	CASSLAAGVILNEQFF
NA	TRBV7-8	NA	TRBJ1-4	TGTGCCAGCAGCTTAGTGGCAGAGCGCACAACTAATGAAAAACTGTTTTTT	CASSLVAERTTNEKLFF
NA	TRBV7-2	NA	TRBJ2-3	TGTGCCAGCAGCAGAGGCAGTCCGGATACGCAGTATTTT	CASSRGSPDTQYF
NA	TRBV2	NA	TRBJ2-1	TGTGCCAGCAGTAAGCTTAGACAGTACTACAATGAGCAGTTCTTC	CASSKLRQYYNEQFF
NA	TRBV6-1	few	TRBJ1-5	TGTGCCAGCAATCGGGACATAGGTCAGCCCCAGCATTTT	CASNRDIGQPQHF
NA	TRBV7-9	few	TRBJ2-7	TGTGCCAGCAGCTTAGACAGGGACGAGCAGTACTTC	CASSLDRDEQYF
TRBD2	TRBV11-2	NA	TRBJ2-7	TGTGCCAGCAGCCCCTACACGACCCTAGCGGGAGGGCGAATGTACGAGCAGTACTTC	CASSPYTTLAGGRMYEQYF
TRBD2	TRBV7-2	NA	TRBJ2-1	TGTGCCAGCAGCTTTCGGACGGGAGGGGAGTACAATGAGCAGTTCTTC	CASSFRTGGEYNEQFF
NA	TRBV25-1	NA	TRBJ2-6	TGTGCCAGCAGTGAAACAGGCGGGGCCAACGTCCTGACTTTC	CASSETGGANVLTF
NA	TRBV30	NA	TRBJ2-7	TGTGCCTGGGCCCCCAGCTCCTACGAGCAGTACTTC	CAWAPSSYEQYF
NA	TRBV19	few	TRBJ2-3	TGTGCCAGTAGTAAGGAGACAGATCCACTGGTGGATACGCAGTATTTT	CASSKETDPLVDTQYF
TRBD2	TRBV9	NA	TRBJ2-5	TGTGCCAGCAGCGTAGTTCTAGCGGCCCCCCCGGAGACCCAGTACTTC	CASSVVLAAPPETQYF
NA	TRBV10-3	NA	TRBJ2-3	TGTGCCATCGGTGGGGGGCTTACAGATACGCAGTATTTT	CAIGGGLTDTQYF
NA	TRBV7-2	NA	TRBJ2-5	TGTGCCAGCAGCTTAATCGCCCACCTGGAGCAGTACTTC	CASSLIAHLEQYF
TRBD1	TRBV2	NA	TRBJ2-5	TGTGCCAGCAGTCCTATTTCAGGGGGAGAGACCCAGTACTTC	CASSPISGGETQYF
NA	TRBV4-1	NA	TRBJ2-5	TGCGCCAGCAGCCAAGACGGCAGGGGCTCAGAGACCCAGTACTTC	CASSQDGRGSETQYF
TRBD1	TRBV19	NA	TRBJ2-7	TGTGCCAGTAGAGCACCTCCCGGGACAGGGAGTTACGAGCAGTACTTC	CASRAPPGTGSYEQYF
TRBD2	TRBV9	NA	TRBJ2-7	TGTGCCAGCAACGCCCTAGCGGGAGGGCCGGGAGAGCAGTACTTC	CASNALAGGPGEQYF
TRBD2	TRBV9	few	TRBJ2-5	TGTGCCAGCAGCGTAGAAGGCGGGAGGGCCCCAGAGACCCGGTACTTC	CASSVEGGRAPETRYF
NA	TRBV19	NA	TRBJ1-5	TGTGCCAGTAGTATAGGCGCCCAGCCCCAGCATTTT	CASSIGAQPQHF
NA	TRBV6-6	NA	TRBJ2-3	TGTGCCAGCAGTTATCCGGGACTGAAGAATACGCAGTATTTT	CASSYPGLKNTQYF
NA	TRBV6-5	NA	TRBJ1-1	TGTGCCAGCAGGGGGAGGGGAGGTGAGGTTGAAGCTTTCTTT	CASRGRGGEVEAFF
TRBD2	TRBV4-3	NA	TRBJ2-1	TGCGCCAGCAGCCAAGATTATGCGGGAGTGTACAATGAGCAGTTCTTC	CASSQDYAGVYNEQFF
NA	TRBV2	NA	TRBJ2-3	TGTGCCAGCAGTGAACAGTCAAGCACAGATACGCAGTATTTT	CASSEQSSTDTQYF
TRBD1	TRBV29-1	few	TRBJ2-7	TGCAGCGTTAGACAGGGCCGGGAATACGAGCAGTACTTC	CSVRQGREYEQYF
TRBD1	TRBV6-4	NA	TRBJ2-2	TGTGCCAGCGCAGTTGAGGGGGCGGCCACCGGGGAGCTGTTTTTT	CASAVEGAATGELFF
TRBD1	TRBV7-8	once	TRBJ2-5	TGTGCCAGCAGCGAACGTGGGACAGGGAACCCTGTAAAGCAGTACTTC	CASSERGTGNPVKQYF
NA	TRBV30	NA	TRBJ2-5	TGTGCCTGGAGTGGAACTAGTGGGACCCAGTACTTC	CAWSGTSGTQYF
TRBD2	TRBV6-4	NA	TRBJ2-1	TGTGCCAGCAGTGATACTCAAAGCCCCCAGCGGGACGACCACAATGAGCAGTTCTTC	CASSDTQSPQRDDHNEQFF
NA	TRBV15	NA	TRBJ2-1	TGTGCCACCAGCAGGGACTGGAATGAGCAGTTCTTC	CATSRDWNEQFF
TRBD1	TRBV7-3	NA	TRBJ2-5	TGTGCCAGCAGCTCGGCAACAGGGGGTCGAGAGACCCAGTACTTC	CASSSATGGRETQYF
TRBD2	TRBV7-8	NA	TRBJ2-3	TGTGCCAGCAGCTCCGGACTAGTTACGCAGTATTTT	CASSSGLVTQYF
TRBD2	TRBV5-5	NA	TRBJ2-1	TGTGCCAGCAGCTTGGTCCCAGCGGGAGGCCTCAATGAGCAGTTCTTC	CASSLVPAGGLNEQFF
TRBD2	TRBV5-1	NA	TRBJ2-1	TGCGCCAGCAGCTTAGGACTAGTTTCGTACAATGAGCAGTTCTTC	CASSLGLVSYNEQFF
TRBD2	TRBV25-1	NA	TRBJ2-1	TGTGCCAGCAGTGAATGGACTAGCGGGTACAATGAGCAGTTCTTC	CASSEWTSGYNEQFF
NA	TRBV10-3	few	TRBJ1-1	TGTGCCATCAGTGATCCCGGACGGGAGAACACTGAAGCTTTCTTT	CAISDPGRENTEAFF
NA	TRBV4-1	once	TRBJ2-7	TGCGCCAGCAGCCAAGTACAGGGGAGGTACGAGCAGTACTTC	CASSQVQGRYEQYF
TRBD1	TRBV5-6	NA	TRBJ1-4	TGTGCCAGCAGCTTGGACAGGGGAGTGAGTGAAAAACTGTTTTTT	CASSLDRGVSEKLFF
TRBD2	TRBV7-2	once	TRBJ2-5	TGTGCCAGCAGCCCCCGGACTAGCGCGGAGACCCAGTACTTC	CASSPRTSAETQYF
NA	TRBV6-5	NA	TRBJ2-5	TGTGCCAGCCAGTACCAAGAGACCCAGTACTTC	CASQYQETQYF
TRBD2	TRBV10-3	NA	TRBJ2-1	TGTGCCATCAGTGACGCGGTTGGGTCTAGCGGGAGGAGGGCTGAGCAGTTCTTC	CAISDAVGSSGRRAEQFF
NA	TRBV4-3	NA	TRBJ1-5	TGCGCCAGCAGCCACGCAGGGGCCTTCAATCAGCCCCAGCATTTT	CASSHAGAFNQPQHF
NA	TRBV5-1	few	TRBJ2-3	TGCGCCAGCAGCTTGGACGGGAGCACAGATACGCAGTATTTT	CASSLDGSTDTQYF
NA	TRBV4-2	NA	TRBJ2-5	TGTGCCAGCAGCCAAGATTTAGGTAGCGGCCAAGAGACCCAGTACTTC	CASSQDLGSGQETQYF
NA	TRBV19	NA	TRBJ1-5	TGTGCCAGTAGCCTCGGTAGCAATCAGCCCCAGCATTTT	CASSLGSNQPQHF
NA	TRBV4-1	once	TRBJ2-1	TGCGCCAGCAGCCAAGAGTCACGGGAGCGGAATAATCACTATGAGCAGTTCTTC	CASSQESRERNNHYEQFF
TRBD1	TRBV4-2	once	TRBJ1-1	TGTGCCAGCAGCCAAGACCCTATAAGACAGGGAAACACTGAAGCTTTCTTT	CASSQDPIRQGNTEAFF
TRBD2	TRBV5-5	NA	TRBJ2-5	TGTGCCAGCAGCTTATGGGCCTCGACTAGCGGGAGCTTCGGGGAGACCCAGTACTTC	CASSLWASTSGSFGETQYF
NA	TRBV9	once	TRBJ2-7	TGTGCCAGCAGCGTAGATTCCCTAGCGACCTTCTACGAGCAGTACTTC	CASSVDSLATFYEQYF
NA	TRBV10-2	NA	TRBJ1-6	TGCGCCAGCAGTGGGGCTGACTATAATTCACCCCTCCACTTT	CASSGADYNSPLHF
TRBD1	TRBV9	NA	TRBJ1-1	TGTGCCAGCAGCCCCCGGGGACAGGGGAATTGGGCCACTGAAGCTTTCTTT	CASSPRGQGNWATEAFF
NA	TRBV2	NA	TRBJ2-1	TGTGCCAGCAGTGTGACGGCGGCAAGCTCCTACAATGAGCAGTTCTTC	CASSVTAASSYNEQFF
TRBD1	TRBV19	NA	TRBJ2-7	TGTGCCAGTACCCGGACAGGGGGCTACGAGCAGTACTTC	CASTRTGGYEQYF
NA	TRBV9	NA	TRBJ1-5	TGTGCCAGCAGCGAGCAGGGTTTTCAGCCCCAGCATTTT	CASSEQGFQPQHF
NA	TRBV7-3	NA	TRBJ2-5	TGTGCCAGCAGCTTAATCAAGTCCTCGGAGGGGGAGACCCAGTACTTC	CASSLIKSSEGETQYF
NA	TRBV28	NA	TRBJ2-1	TGTGCCAGCAGGCCAGCAGGGGGGTACAATGAGCAGTTCTTC	CASRPAGGYNEQFF